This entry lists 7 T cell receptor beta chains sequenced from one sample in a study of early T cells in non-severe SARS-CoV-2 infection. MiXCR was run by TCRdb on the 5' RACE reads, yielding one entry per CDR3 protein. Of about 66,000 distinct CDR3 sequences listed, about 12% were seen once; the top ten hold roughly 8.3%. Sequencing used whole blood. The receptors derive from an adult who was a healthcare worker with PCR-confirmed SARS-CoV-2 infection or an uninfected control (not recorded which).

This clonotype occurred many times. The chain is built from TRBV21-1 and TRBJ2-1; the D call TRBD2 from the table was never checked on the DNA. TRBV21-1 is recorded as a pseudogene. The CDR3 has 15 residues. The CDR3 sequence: CATMLERETHNEQFF. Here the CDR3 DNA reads TGTGCCACCATGCTGGAGCGGGAGACTCACAATGAGCAGTTCTTC.

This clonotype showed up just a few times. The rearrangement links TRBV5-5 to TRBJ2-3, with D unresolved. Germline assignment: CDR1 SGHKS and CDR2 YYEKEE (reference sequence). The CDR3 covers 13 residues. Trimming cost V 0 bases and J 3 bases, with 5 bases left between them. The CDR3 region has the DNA TGTGCCAGCAGCTTGGGCCTGACAGATACGCAGTATTTT. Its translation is CASSLGLTDTQYF.

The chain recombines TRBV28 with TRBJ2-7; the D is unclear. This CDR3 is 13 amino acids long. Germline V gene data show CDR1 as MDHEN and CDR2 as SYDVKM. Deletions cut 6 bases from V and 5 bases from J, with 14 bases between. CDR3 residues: CASRSPLPHEQYF. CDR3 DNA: TGTGCCAGCAGGTCGCCCCTCCCCCACGAGCAGTACTTC. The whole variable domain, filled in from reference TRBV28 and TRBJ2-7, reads DVKVTQSSRYLVKRTGEKVFLECVQDMDHENMFWYRQDPGLGLRLIYFSYDVKMKEKGDIPEGYSVSREKKERFSLILESASTNQTSMYLCASRSPLPHEQYFGPGTRLTVT.

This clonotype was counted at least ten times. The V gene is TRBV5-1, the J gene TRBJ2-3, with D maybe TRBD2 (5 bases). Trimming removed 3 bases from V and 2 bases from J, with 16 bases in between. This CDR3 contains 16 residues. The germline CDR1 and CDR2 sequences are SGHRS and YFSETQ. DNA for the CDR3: TGCGCCAGCAGCTCCGTCAGGAGGACTTCCACAGATACGCAGTATTTT. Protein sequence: CASSSVRRTSTDTQYF.

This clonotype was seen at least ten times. DNA of the CDR3: TGTGCCAGCAAATGGACAGGGGCGACCGGGGAGCTGTTTTTT. It yields the protein CASKWTGATGELFF. The chain couples TRBV28 to TRBJ2-2; 9 positions agree with TRBD1. The trim removed 7 bases at V and 5 bases at J, leaving 5 bases unmatched. CDR1 is MDHEN, CDR2 SYDVKM, per germline. The CDR3 is 14 amino acids. The full variable domain, in which reference TRBV28 and TRBJ2-2 provide the parts outside the CDR3, is DVKVTQSSRYLVKRTGEKVFLECVQDMDHENMFWYRQDPGLGLRLIYFSYDVKMKEKGDIPEGYSVSREKKERFSLILESASTNQTSMYLCASKWTGATGELFFGEGSRLTVL.

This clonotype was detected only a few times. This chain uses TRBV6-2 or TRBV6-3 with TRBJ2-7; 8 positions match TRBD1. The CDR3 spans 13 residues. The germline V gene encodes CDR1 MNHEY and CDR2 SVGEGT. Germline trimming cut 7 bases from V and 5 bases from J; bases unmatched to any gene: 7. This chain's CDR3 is CASTFPGGDEQYF. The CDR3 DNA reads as TGTGCCAGCACCTTCCCAGGGGGCGACGAGCAGTACTTC.

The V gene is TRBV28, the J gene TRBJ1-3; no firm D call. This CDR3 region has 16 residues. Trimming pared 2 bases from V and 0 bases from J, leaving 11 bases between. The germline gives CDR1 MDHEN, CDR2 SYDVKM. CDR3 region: CASSLPMAFSGNTIYF. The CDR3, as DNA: TGTGCCAGCAGTTTACCAATGGCTTTCTCTGGAAACACCATATATTTT.